This TCR beta chain was sequenced in a study of blood T cells in healthy people across ages. Together with a sample-barcoded 5' primer, a J-beta primer mix was included in a second PCR lasting 7 to 11 cycles. One entry per CDR3 protein, called by TCRdb with MiXCR from the 5' RACE reads. This table holds roughly 1,100,000 distinct CDR3 sequences, roughly 24% found once. This clonotype was counted a few times. Another study also made use of these data, one on T cells of mothers and their children.

Sequenced: blood. This TCR derives from a girl under 10 years old in good health.

DNA for the CDR3: TGCAGCACCCGCTGGCACGCACCAACTTTTAACAATGAGCAGTTCTTC. Residues: CSTRWHAPTFNNEQFF. The genes are TRBV29-1 and TRBJ2-1; unclear D gene. Trimming took off 8 bases at V and 5 bases at J, with 25 bases between the two ends. CDR1 SQVTM and CDR2 ANQGSEA come from the germline V gene. CDR3 length: 16 amino acids.